This T cell receptor (beta chain) derives from a study of T cells in Graves' hyperthyroidism and ophthalmopathy. Study background: Pretreatment peripheral blood was obtained at initial diagnosis.

On this clonotype: Its antigen is still unknown.

Findings and limits, study-wide: Most expanded thyroid clonotypes above 0.001 recurred in blood. A model using 13 V-J features told ophthalmopathy apart from stable hyperthyroidism. With a median lead of about six months before onset, the model predicted ophthalmopathy.

RNA transcripts served as the template for amplifying TCR beta CDR3 regions. The HTBI primer set served for first-round RT-PCR of the TCR CDR3. TCRdb processed the multiplex PCR reads anew with MiXCR; each CDR3 protein has one entry. Here the sample spans hundreds of thousands of distinct CDR3 sequences, more than 12% being singletons. Trimming removed 5 bases at V and 4 bases at J, with 13 bases between. CDR1 is SGHRS and CDR2 is YFSETQ in the germline V gene. The CDR3 extends over 13 amino acids. The V and J genes are TRBV5-1 and TRBJ2-7; D is unresolved. Sequencing was performed on blood. This receptor was taken from a woman in her forties or fifties with Graves' ophthalmopathy. CDR3 in amino acids: CASRWASSYEQYF. DNA of the CDR3: TGCGCCAGCAGATGGGCCTCATCGTACGAGCAGTACTTC.